The TCR beta chain under discussion was sequenced for a study of CD8 T cells in ankylosing spondylitis. Study-level findings and limits: Blood of patients with ankylosing spondylitis appeared to be characterized by a TCR beta motif of eight highly homologous variants. Disease-associated clones were reportedly significantly overrepresented in matched ankylosing spondylitis synovial fluid.

In its sample, this clonotype was seen a few times. Its target is not known. TCRdb re-analysed the 5' RACE reads in MiXCR, keeping a single row per CDR3 protein. The sample yields roughly 370,000 distinct CDR3 sequences, 20% to 25% seen once. Sequencing was done on a sample of blood, either unsorted or a sorted T cell fraction (not recorded which). The TCR was taken from a male donor with ankylosing spondylitis.

The CDR3 reads CASSGDRGGVGGELFF. The CDR3 DNA sequence: TGTGCCAGCAGTGGAGACAGGGGAGGAGTAGGCGGGGAGCTGTTTTTT. The genes are TRBV6-1 and TRBJ2-2; 8 positions match TRBD1. J was trimmed by 7 bases and V by 4 bases; bases with no gene match: 11. Germline-derived CDR1 and CDR2 are MNHNS and SASEGT. The length of the CDR3 is 16 residues.